This T cell receptor (beta chain) was identified in a study of blood T cell repertoires in COVID-19. Study in general: Samples taken during acute and convalescent COVID-19 were collected in the United States, Italy and Spain. From T cells, B-cell-depleted T cells, or PBMCs came the material, which was cDNA or gDNA.

Trimming removed 4 bases at V and 4 bases at J, with 19 bases between. This CDR3 comprises 16 residues. CDR1 is MDHEN, CDR2 SYDVKM, per germline. This table comes from immunoSEQ multiplex PCR, and its TCRdb copy is limited to in-frame clones, with some not included. The data contain about 180,000 clones, roughly four fifths of them singletons. This clonotype originated in a human donor in a cohort sampled during active COVID-19. Sequenced input: peripheral blood. The rearrangement links TRBV28 to TRBJ1-1; D not certain. Written as DNA, the CDR3 is TGTGCCAGCAGTTCAACAGTCTCCCCCATGTTCACTGAAGCTTTCTTT. This sequence encodes CASSSTVSPMFTEAFF.